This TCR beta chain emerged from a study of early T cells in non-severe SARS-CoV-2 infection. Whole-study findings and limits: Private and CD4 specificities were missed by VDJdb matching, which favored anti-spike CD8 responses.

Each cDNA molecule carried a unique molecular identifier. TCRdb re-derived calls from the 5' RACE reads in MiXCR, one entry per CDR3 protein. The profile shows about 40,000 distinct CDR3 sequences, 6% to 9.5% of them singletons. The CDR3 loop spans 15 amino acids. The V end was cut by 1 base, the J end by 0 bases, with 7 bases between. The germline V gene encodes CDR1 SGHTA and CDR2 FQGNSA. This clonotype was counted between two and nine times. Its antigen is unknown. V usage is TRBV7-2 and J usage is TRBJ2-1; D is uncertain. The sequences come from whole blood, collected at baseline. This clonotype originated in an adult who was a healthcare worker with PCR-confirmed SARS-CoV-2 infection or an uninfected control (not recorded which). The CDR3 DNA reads TGTGCCAGCAGCTTAGGTCCGAGCTCCTACAATGAGCAGTTCTTC. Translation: CASSLGPSSYNEQFF. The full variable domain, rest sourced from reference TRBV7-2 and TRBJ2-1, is GAGVSQSPSNKVTEKGKDVELRCDPISGHTALYWYRQSLGQGLEFLIYFQGNSAPDKSGLPSDRFSAERTGGSVSTLTIQRTQQEDSAVYLCASSLGPSSYNEQFFGPGTRLTVL.